These T cell receptor beta chains were read from a single sample in a study of blood T cell repertoires in COVID-19. Produced via immunoSEQ multiplex PCR; TCRdb's table is partial and in-frame only. The table shows about 130,000 clones, with about 89% occurring only once. Sample: peripheral blood. These receptors were obtained from a woman in her 70s with COVID-19, enrolled during active disease. The CDR3 runs from the conserved cysteine through the conserved F or W. The D gene is left open where the match is weak. Clone size is shown for a subset of rows, as once, few, many or a class of expanded clone.

-	TRBV5-1	TRBJ1-1	few	CASSLRGSGNVEAFF	TGCGCCAGCAGCTTGAGAGGTTCGGGGAATGTTGAAGCTTTCTTT
-	TRBV7-2	TRBJ1-2	-	CASSLARRGAYYGYTF	TGTGCCAGCAGCTTAGCAAGGCGGGGGGCCTACTATGGCTACACCTTC
-	TRBV7-3	TRBJ2-7	-	CASSLRLDGSEQYF	TGTGCCAGCAGCTTGAGGCTAGATGGGAGCGAGCAGTACTTC
-	TRBV5-1	TRBJ2-7	-	CASSLAGTPFPDYEQYF	TGCGCCAGCAGCTTGGCCGGGACACCGTTCCCAGACTACGAGCAGTACTTC
-	TRBV3-1/TRBV3-2	TRBJ1-4	-	CAAGYTNEKLFF	TGTGCCGCAGGGTACACTAATGAAAAACTGTTTTTT
-	TRBV7-9	TRBJ2-7	-	CASSPGISTYEQYF	TGTGCCAGCAGCCCCGGTATCTCAACCTACGAGCAGTACTTC
-	TRBV5-1	TRBJ2-3	-	CASSPGSDTQYF	TGCGCCAGCAGCCCGGGATCAGATACGCAGTATTTT
TRBD1	TRBV30	TRBJ1-5	-	CAWSPGFAGTGSNQPQHF	TGTGCCTGGAGTCCCGGATTCGCCGGGACAGGAAGCAATCAGCCCCAGCATTTT
TRBD1	TRBV5-1	TRBJ1-5	-	CASSRGQGLEPQHF	TGCGCCAGCAGCCGAGGACAGGGTTTGGAGCCCCAGCATTTT
-	TRBV7-2	TRBJ1-6	-	CASSYRVNSPLHF	TGTGCCAGCAGCTACCGGGTGAATTCACCCCTCCACTTT
-	TRBV27	TRBJ1-1	-	CASTRNAGGVAFF	TGTGCCAGCACCCGTAATGCGGGAGGAGTAGCTTTCTTT
-	TRBV18	TRBJ2-1	-	CASSPRVDEQFF	TGTGCCAGCTCACCACGAGTAGATGAGCAGTTCTTC
-	TRBV10-3	TRBJ2-2	once	CATRGTGELFF	TGTGCCACGAGGGGGACCGGGGAGCTGTTTTTT
TRBD2	TRBV4-2	TRBJ2-2	-	CASSYGFLAGEDGELFF	TGTGCCAGCAGCTATGGTTTCCTAGCGGGGGAGGACGGGGAGCTGTTTTTT
-	TRBV18	TRBJ2-7	once	CASNPGTPSYEQYF	TGTGCCAGCAACCCTGGGACTCCCTCCTACGAGCAGTACTTC
TRBD1	TRBV4-1	TRBJ1-1	-	CASKRRGGLNTEAFF	TGCGCCAGCAAGAGACGAGGGGGCCTGAACACTGAAGCTTTCTTT
-	TRBV3-1/TRBV3-2	TRBJ2-1	-	CASSTQYNEQFF	TGTGCCAGCAGCACCCAGTACAATGAGCAGTTCTTC
TRBD1	TRBV24-1	TRBJ1-2	-	CATQRGQGGRCTF	TGTGCCACCCAGAGAGGACAGGGTGGGAGGTGCACCTTC
-	TRBV18	TRBJ1-4	-	CASSEVQDEKLFF	TGTGCCAGCTCCGAGGTACAGGACGAAAAACTGTTTTTT
TRBD1	TRBV11-3	TRBJ1-1	-	CASSGGGVLGTEAFF	TGTGCCAGCAGCGGAGGGGGCGTATTAGGGACTGAAGCTTTCTTT
-	TRBV7-2	TRBJ2-1	-	CASTLGGAGNNEQFF	TGTGCCAGCACTTTAGGGGGGGCGGGGAACAATGAGCAGTTCTTC
-	TRBV19	TRBJ1-1	-	CASSPVMNTEAFF	TGTGCCAGTAGTCCGGTCATGAACACTGAAGCTTTCTTT
TRBD1	TRBV6-5	TRBJ1-5	once	CASSIDRGDQPQHF	TGTGCCAGCAGTATCGACAGGGGGGATCAGCCCCAGCATTTT
TRBD1	TRBV28	TRBJ1-2	-	CASSGMGQGGGGYTF	TGTGCCAGCAGTGGTATGGGACAGGGGGGTGGTGGCTACACCTTC
-	TRBV3-1/TRBV3-2	TRBJ1-4	-	CASSPLATNEKLFF	TGTGCCAGCAGTCCCTTAGCAACTAATGAAAAACTGTTTTTT
-	TRBV28	TRBJ2-2	-	CASSLWGPNTGELFF	TGTGCCAGCAGTTTGTGGGGCCCGAACACCGGGGAGCTGTTTTTT
TRBD1	TRBV28	TRBJ1-5	-	CASSLWDRGRQPQHF	TGTGCCAGCAGTTTATGGGACAGGGGGCGACAGCCCCAGCATTTT
-	TRBV15	TRBJ2-7	-	CATSRGGQSYEQYF	TGTGCCACCAGCAGAGGAGGACAGTCCTACGAGCAGTACTTC
-	TRBV10-3	TRBJ2-2	-	CAIKSTTDTGELFF	TGTGCCATCAAATCCACCACGGACACCGGGGAGCTGTTTTTT
-	TRBV7-2	TRBJ1-1	-	CASSQSQGTEAFF	TGTGCCAGCAGCCAAAGCCAGGGGACTGAAGCTTTCTTT
-	TRBV19	TRBJ1-5	few	CASSITSGSNQPQHF	TGTGCCAGTAGTATCACGTCAGGTAGCAATCAGCCCCAGCATTTT
-	TRBV21-1	TRBJ1-2	once	CASSKDFGQGDDGYTF	TGTGCCAGCAGCAAAGACTTCGGGCAGGGGGACGATGGCTACACCTTC
-	TRBV2	TRBJ2-7	once	CASSETGLYEQYF	TGTGCCAGCAGTGAAACAGGGCTGTACGAGCAGTACTTC
-	TRBV7-9	TRBJ1-2	-	CASSLTDSTHGYTF	TGTGCCAGCAGCCTGACCGACTCCACCCACGGCTACACCTTC
-	TRBV6-5	TRBJ1-6	once	CASSPLIGGALHF	TGTGCCAGCAGCCCGCTTATAGGGGGAGCCCTCCACTTT
TRBD2	TRBV5-4	TRBJ2-1	-	CASRPLAGDYNEQFF	TGTGCCAGCAGACCTCTAGCGGGGGATTACAATGAGCAGTTCTTC
TRBD1	TRBV11-3	TRBJ2-1	once	CASSLGDRVYSDEQFF	TGTGCCAGCAGCTTAGGGGACAGGGTATATTCGGATGAGCAGTTCTTC
TRBD2	TRBV18	TRBJ2-1	-	CASSPAGTSGGYNEQFF	TGTGCCAGCTCACCAGCGGGGACTAGCGGGGGATACAATGAGCAGTTCTTC
TRBD1	TRBV6-5	TRBJ1-1	-	CASRRTGQGTEAFF	TGTGCCAGCAGGCGGACAGGGCAGGGCACTGAAGCTTTCTTT
TRBD1	TRBV3-1/TRBV3-2	TRBJ2-2	-	CASSQGDRVRNTGELFF	TGTGCCAGCAGCCAAGGGGACAGGGTACGGAACACCGGGGAGCTGTTTTTT
TRBD1	TRBV6-5	TRBJ1-5	-	CASRPDRANQPQHF	TGTGCCAGCAGACCCGACAGGGCCAATCAGCCCCAGCATTTT
-	TRBV5-1	TRBJ2-1	once	CASSSSSSYNEQFF	TGCGCCAGCAGCTCTTCGAGCTCCTACAATGAGCAGTTCTTC
-	TRBV3-1/TRBV3-2	TRBJ1-1	-	CASSQGKGLEAFF	TGTGCCAGCAGCCAAGGGAAGGGACTAGAAGCTTTCTTT
TRBD1	TRBV18	TRBJ1-3	few	CASSPGTVPTGASGNTIYF	TGTGCCAGCTCACCGGGGACTGTACCCACAGGGGCCTCTGGAAACACCATATATTTT
-	TRBV21-1	TRBJ2-1	-	CASSKEGTGTTNKAYNEQFF	TGTGCCAGCAGCAAAGAGGGGACCGGGACAACCAATAAAGCCTACAATGAGCAGTTCTTC
TRBD1	TRBV3-1/TRBV3-2	TRBJ1-2	-	CASSLRDSIYGYTF	TGTGCCAGCAGCCTCCGGGACAGCATTTATGGCTACACCTTC
-	TRBV5-1	TRBJ1-3	-	CASSLKGETGNTIYF	TGCGCCAGCAGCTTGAAGGGGGAGACTGGAAACACCATATATTTT
TRBD2	TRBV9	TRBJ2-1	-	CASSVGGGGAFDEQFF	TGTGCCAGCAGCGTAGGCGGCGGGGGGGCATTCGATGAGCAGTTCTTC
-	TRBV2	TRBJ2-7	few	CASKKLAGTDEQYF	TGTGCCAGCAAAAAACTGGCGGGGACCGACGAGCAGTACTTC
-	TRBV6-5	TRBJ2-4	-	CASSLTQGAKNIQYF	TGTGCCAGCAGTTTAACCCAGGGGGCCAAAAACATTCAGTACTTC
-	TRBV2	TRBJ1-1	-	CASSVEWGAEAFF	TGTGCCAGCAGTGTGGAATGGGGAGCTGAAGCTTTCTTT
-	TRBV7-2	TRBJ1-1	-	CASRRGRVNTEAFF	TGTGCCAGCAGAAGGGGCAGGGTGAACACTGAAGCTTTCTTT
-	TRBV3-1/TRBV3-2	TRBJ1-2	-	CASSEGGQFLSGGYTF	TGTGCCAGCAGCGAAGGCGGACAGTTCCTCAGTGGGGGCTACACCTTC
TRBD2	TRBV6-4	TRBJ2-1	-	CASSDSRASGVFYNEQFF	TGTGCCAGCAGTGACTCGAGGGCTAGCGGGGTCTTTTACAATGAGCAGTTCTTC